Sequencing of this T cell receptor (beta chain) was carried out in a study of blood T cell repertoires in COVID-19. Study in general: Sources were T cells, B-cell-depleted T cells, or PBMCs; the material itself was cDNA or gDNA.

Sequenced by immunoSEQ multiplex PCR; TCRdb stores in-frame clones only, minus some. The repertoire consists of around 450,000 clones, with 75% to 90% occurring once and the leading ten covering over 4%. The germline V gene has CDR1 SGHTS and CDR2 YDEGEE. The CDR3 has 17 amino acids. V lost 1 base and J 8 bases, leaving 19 bases between the germline ends. The chain recombines TRBV5-8 with TRBJ1-6; weak D call: TRBD1 (5 bases). The specimen sequenced was peripheral blood. The clonotype was recovered from a woman aged 25 to 39 with acute or convalescent COVID-19. This CDR3 reads CASSLPTRGVRDSPLHF. CDR3 bases: TGTGCCAGCAGCTTGCCCACCCGGGGGGTCCGGGATTCACCCCTCCACTTT. Based on the CDR3 plus reference TRBV5-8 and TRBJ1-6, the full variable domain is EAGVTQSPTHLIKTRGQQATLRCSPISGHTSVYWYQQALGLGLQFLLWYDEGEERNRGNFPPRFSGRQFPNYSSELNVNALELEDSALYLCASSLPTRGVRDSPLHFGNGTRLTVT.